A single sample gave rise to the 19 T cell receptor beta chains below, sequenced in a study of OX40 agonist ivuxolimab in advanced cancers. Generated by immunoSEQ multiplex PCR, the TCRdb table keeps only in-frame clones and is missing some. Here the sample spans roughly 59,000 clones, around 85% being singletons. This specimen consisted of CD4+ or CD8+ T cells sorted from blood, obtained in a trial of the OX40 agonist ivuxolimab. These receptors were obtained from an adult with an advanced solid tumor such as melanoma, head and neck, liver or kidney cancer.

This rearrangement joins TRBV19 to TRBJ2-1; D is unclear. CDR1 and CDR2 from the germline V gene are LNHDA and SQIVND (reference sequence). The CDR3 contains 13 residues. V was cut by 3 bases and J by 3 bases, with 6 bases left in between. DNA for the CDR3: TGTGCCAGTAGTATCCAATACTACAATGAGCAGTTCTTC. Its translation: CASSIQYYNEQFF.

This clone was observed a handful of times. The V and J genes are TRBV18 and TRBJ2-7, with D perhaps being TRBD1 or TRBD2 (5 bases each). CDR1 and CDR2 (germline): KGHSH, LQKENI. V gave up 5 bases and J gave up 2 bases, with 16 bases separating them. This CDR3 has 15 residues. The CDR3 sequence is CASSESGTDTYEQYF. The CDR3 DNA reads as TGTGCCAGCTCAGAATCCGGGACCGACACCTACGAGCAGTACTTC.

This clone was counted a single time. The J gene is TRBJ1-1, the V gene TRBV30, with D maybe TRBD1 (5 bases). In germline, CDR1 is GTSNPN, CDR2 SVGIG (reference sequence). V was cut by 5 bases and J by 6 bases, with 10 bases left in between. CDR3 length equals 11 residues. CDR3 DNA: TGTGCCTGGGGGGGTGACGCTGAAGCTTTCTTT. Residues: CAWGGDAEAFF.

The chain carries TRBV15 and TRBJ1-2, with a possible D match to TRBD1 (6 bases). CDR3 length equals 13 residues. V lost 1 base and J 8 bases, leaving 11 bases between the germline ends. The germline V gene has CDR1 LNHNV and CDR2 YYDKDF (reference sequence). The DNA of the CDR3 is TGTGCCACCAGCAGAGTACAGGGCGACGGCTACACCTTC. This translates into CATSRVQGDGYTF.

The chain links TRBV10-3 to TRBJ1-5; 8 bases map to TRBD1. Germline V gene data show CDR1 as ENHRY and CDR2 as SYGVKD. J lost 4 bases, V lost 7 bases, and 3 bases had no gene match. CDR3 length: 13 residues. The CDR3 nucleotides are TGTGCCATCAAAGGACAGGGTAATCAGCCCCAGCATTTT. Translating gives CAIKGQGNQPQHF.

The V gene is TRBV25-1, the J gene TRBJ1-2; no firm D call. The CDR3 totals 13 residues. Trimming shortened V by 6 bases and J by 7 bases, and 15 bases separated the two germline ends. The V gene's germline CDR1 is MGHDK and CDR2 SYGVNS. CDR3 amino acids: CASSPPINVGYTF. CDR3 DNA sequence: TGTGCCAGCAGCCCTCCGATTAATGTTGGCTACACCTTC.

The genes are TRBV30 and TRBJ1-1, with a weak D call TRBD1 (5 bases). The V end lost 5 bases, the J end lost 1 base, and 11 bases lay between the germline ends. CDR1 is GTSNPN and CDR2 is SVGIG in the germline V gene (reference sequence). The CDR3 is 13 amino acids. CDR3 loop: CAWQGIQNTEAFF. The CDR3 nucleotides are TGTGCCTGGCAGGGAATCCAGAACACTGAAGCTTTCTTT.

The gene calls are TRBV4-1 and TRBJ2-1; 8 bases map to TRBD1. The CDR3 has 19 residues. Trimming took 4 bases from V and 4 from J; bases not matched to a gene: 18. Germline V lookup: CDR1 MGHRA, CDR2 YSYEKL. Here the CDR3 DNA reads TGCGCCAGCAGCCCTCCACAGGGGGGTTTAAAGGGATTTTACAATGAGCAGTTCTTC. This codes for CASSPPQGGLKGFYNEQFF.

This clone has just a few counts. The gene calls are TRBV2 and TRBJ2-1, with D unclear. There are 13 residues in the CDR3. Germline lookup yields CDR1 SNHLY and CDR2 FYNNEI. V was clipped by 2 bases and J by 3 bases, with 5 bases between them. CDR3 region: CASSERLYNEQFF. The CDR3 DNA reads TGTGCCAGCAGTGAAAGACTCTACAATGAGCAGTTCTTC.

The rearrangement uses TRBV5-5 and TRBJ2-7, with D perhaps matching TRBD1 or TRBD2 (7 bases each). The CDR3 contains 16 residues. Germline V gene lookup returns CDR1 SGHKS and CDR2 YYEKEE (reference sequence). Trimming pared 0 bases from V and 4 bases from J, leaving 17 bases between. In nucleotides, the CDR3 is TGTGCCAGCAGCTTGGATTTCAGGGGGGGCTTTTACGAGCAGTACTTC. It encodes CASSLDFRGGFYEQYF.

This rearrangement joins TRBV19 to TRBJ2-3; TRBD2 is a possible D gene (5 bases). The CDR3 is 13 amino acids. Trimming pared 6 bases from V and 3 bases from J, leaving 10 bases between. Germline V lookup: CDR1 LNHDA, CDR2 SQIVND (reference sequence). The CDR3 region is CASRTGGTDTQYF. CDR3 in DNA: TGTGCCAGTAGGACGGGCGGGACAGATACGCAGTATTTT.

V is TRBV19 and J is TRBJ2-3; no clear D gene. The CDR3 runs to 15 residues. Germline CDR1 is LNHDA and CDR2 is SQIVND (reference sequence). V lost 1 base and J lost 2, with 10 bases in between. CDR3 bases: TGTGCCAGTAGTATAGGGCTGATGACCACAGATACGCAGTATTTT. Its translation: CASSIGLMTTDTQYF.

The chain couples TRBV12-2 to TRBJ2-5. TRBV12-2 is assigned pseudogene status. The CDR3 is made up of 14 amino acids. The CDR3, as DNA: TGTGCAAGTCCCCCCTGGGGTAGACGAGAGACCCAGTACTTC. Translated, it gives CASPPWGRRETQYF.

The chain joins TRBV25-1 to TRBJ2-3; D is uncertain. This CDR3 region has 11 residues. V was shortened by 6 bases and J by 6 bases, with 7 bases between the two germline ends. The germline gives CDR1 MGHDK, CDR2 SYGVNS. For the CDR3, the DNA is TGTGCCAGCAGGCAAGCCGATACGCAGTATTTT. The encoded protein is CASRQADTQYF.

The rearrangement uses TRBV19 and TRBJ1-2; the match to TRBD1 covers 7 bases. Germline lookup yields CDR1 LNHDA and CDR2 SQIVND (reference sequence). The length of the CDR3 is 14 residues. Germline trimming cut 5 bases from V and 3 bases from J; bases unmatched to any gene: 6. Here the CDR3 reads CASSAPTGDYGYTF. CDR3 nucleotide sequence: TGTGCCAGTAGTGCGCCAACAGGGGACTATGGCTACACCTTC.

CDR3 in DNA: TGTGCCAGCAGCTTAATGGGGAGGGGGGGATCCTACAATGAGCAGTTCTTC. Residues: CASSLMGRGGSYNEQFF. The V gene is TRBV5-4, the J gene TRBJ2-1; TRBD2 is a possible D gene (7 bases). The CDR3 is 17 amino acids. With 2 bases removed from V and 1 base from J, the gap between germline ends came to 16 bases. Germline CDR1 reads SGHNT; CDR2 reads YYREEE (reference sequence).

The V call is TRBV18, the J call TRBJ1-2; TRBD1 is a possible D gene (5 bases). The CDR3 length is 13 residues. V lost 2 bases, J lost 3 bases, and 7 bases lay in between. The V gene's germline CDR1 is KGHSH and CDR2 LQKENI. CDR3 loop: CASSPGGDYGYTF. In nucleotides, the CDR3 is TGTGCCAGCTCACCAGGGGGAGACTATGGCTACACCTTC.

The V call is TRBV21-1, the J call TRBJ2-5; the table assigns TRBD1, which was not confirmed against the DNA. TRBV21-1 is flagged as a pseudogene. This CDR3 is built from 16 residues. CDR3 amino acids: CASSKRGTDLQETQYF. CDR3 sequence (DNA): TGTGCCAGCAGCAAGAGGGGGACAGACCTGCAAGAGACCCAGTACTTC.

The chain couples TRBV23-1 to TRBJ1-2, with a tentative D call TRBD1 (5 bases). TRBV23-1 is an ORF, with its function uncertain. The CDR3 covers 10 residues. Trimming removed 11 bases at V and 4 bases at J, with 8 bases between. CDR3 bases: TGCGCCCCTAGGGGCTATGGCTACACCTTC. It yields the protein CAPRGYGYTF.